The source of this TCR beta chain is a study of monozygotic twins with inflammatory bowel disease. Broader study findings: Support was absent for any single strong signal or clonotype linked to IBD. Among twins, concordant and discordant pairs did not differ in repertoire similarity, possibly from limited power.

Nested PCRs (approximately 16 and 10 cycles, two total) were applied to TCRalpha and TCRbeta cDNA. From its re-call of the 5' RACE reads, TCRdb lists each CDR3 protein once, without DNA. This sample lists 150,000 to 200,000 distinct CDR3 sequences; its ten largest clones have around 7%. Turning to this clonotype: Its antigen is undetermined.

Staff drew an approximately 2.6 ml blood sample from each donor. This sequence was found in a human donor with ulcerative colitis or Crohn's disease, or a healthy co-twin of an affected twin (not recorded which). Sequenced material: blood.

The CDR3 reads CASSYPELNTEAFF. This chain connects TRBV6-2 or TRBV6-3 to TRBJ1-1. This CDR3 region has 14 residues. The germline gives CDR1 MNHEY, CDR2 SVGEGT.